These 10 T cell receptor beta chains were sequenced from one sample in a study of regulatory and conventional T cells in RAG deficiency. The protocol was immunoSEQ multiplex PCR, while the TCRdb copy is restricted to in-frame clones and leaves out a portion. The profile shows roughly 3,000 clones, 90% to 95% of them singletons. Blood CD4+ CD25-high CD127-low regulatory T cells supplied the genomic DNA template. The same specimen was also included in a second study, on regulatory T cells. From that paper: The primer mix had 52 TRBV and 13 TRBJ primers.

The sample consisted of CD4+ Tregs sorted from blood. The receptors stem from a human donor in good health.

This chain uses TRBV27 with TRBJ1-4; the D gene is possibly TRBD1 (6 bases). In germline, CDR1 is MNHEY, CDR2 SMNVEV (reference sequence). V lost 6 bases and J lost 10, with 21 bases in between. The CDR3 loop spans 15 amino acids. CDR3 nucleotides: TGTGCCAGCAGCCCCGACCTTTTGGGGGGCGGAAAACTGTTTTTT. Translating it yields CASSPDLLGGGKLFF.

The CDR3 sequence: CASSLGSGGNEKLFF. The CDR3 DNA is TGTGCCAGCAGTTTAGGGTCAGGGGGAAATGAAAAACTGTTTTTT. The chain joins TRBV27 to TRBJ1-4; 7 nucleotides match TRBD1. The CDR3 totals 15 residues. J lost 5 bases, V lost 2 bases, and 5 bases had no gene match. Germline assignment: CDR1 MNHEY and CDR2 SMNVEV (reference sequence).

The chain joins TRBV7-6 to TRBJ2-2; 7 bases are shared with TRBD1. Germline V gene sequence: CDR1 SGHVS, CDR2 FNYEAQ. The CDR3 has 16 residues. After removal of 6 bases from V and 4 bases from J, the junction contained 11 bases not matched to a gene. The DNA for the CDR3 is TGTGCCAGCAGGTTACAGGGGCCTACGGGCACCGGGGAGCTGTTTTTT. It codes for CASRLQGPTGTGELFF. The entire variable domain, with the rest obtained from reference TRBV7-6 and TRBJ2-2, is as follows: GAGVSQSPRYKVTKRGQDVALRCDPISGHVSLYWYRQALGQGPEFLTYFNYEAQQDKSGLPNDRFSAERPEGSISTLTIQRTEQRDSAMYRCASRLQGPTGTGELFFGEGSRLTVL.

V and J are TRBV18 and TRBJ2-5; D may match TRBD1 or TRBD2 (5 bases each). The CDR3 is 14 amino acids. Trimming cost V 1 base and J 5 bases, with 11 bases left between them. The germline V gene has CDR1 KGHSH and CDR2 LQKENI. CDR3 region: CASSPRDGGETQYF. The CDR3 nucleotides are TGTGCCAGCTCACCACGGGACGGCGGTGAGACCCAGTACTTC. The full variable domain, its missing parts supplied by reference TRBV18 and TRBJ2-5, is NAGVMQNPRHLVRRRGQEARLRCSPMKGHSHVYWYRQLPEEGLKFMVYLQKENIIDESGMPKERFSAEFPKEGPSILRIQQVVRGDSAAYFCASSPRDGGETQYFGPGTRLLVL.

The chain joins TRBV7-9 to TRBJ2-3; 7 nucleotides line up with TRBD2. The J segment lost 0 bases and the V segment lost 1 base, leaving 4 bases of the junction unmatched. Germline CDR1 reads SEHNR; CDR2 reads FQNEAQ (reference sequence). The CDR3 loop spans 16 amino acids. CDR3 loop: CASSLETSRSTDTQYF. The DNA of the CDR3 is TGTGCCAGCAGCTTAGAGACTAGCCGGAGCACAGATACGCAGTATTTT.

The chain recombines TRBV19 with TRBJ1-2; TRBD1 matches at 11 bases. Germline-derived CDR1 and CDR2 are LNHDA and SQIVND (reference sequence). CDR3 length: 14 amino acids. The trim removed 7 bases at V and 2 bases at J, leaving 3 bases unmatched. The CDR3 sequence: CASKGQGGNYGYTF. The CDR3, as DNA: TGTGCCAGTAAGGGACAGGGGGGAAACTATGGCTACACCTTC. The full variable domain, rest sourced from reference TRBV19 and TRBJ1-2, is DGGITQSPKYLFRKEGQNVTLSCEQNLNHDAMYWYRQDPGQGLRLIYYSQIVNDFQKGDIAEGYSVSREKKESFPLTVTSAQKNPTAFYLCASKGQGGNYGYTFGSGTRLTVV.

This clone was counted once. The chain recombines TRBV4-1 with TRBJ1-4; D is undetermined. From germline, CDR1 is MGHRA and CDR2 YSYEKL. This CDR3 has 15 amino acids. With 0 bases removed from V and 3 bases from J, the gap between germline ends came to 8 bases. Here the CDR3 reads CASSQETAANEKLFF. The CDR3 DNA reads TGCGCCAGCAGCCAAGAAACTGCCGCTAATGAAAAACTGTTTTTT.

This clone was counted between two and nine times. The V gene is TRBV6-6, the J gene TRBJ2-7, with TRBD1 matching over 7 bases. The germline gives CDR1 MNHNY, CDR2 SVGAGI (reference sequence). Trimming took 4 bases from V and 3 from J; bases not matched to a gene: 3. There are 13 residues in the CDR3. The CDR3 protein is CASSSPGGYEQYF. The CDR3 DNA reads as TGTGCCAGCAGTTCCCCAGGGGGCTACGAGCAGTACTTC.

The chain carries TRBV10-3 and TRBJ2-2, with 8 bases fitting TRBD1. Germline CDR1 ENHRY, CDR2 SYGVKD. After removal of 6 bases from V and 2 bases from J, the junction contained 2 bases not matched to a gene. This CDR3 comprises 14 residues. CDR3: CAIRDRANTGELFF. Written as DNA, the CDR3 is TGTGCCATCAGGGACAGGGCCAACACCGGGGAGCTGTTTTTT.

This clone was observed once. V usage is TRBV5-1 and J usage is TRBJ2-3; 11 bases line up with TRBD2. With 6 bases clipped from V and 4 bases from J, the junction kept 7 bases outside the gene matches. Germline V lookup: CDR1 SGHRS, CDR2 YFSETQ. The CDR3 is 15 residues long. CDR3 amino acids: CASNELAGVPDTQYF. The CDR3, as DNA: TGCGCCAGCAACGAACTAGCGGGAGTCCCAGATACGCAGTATTTT.